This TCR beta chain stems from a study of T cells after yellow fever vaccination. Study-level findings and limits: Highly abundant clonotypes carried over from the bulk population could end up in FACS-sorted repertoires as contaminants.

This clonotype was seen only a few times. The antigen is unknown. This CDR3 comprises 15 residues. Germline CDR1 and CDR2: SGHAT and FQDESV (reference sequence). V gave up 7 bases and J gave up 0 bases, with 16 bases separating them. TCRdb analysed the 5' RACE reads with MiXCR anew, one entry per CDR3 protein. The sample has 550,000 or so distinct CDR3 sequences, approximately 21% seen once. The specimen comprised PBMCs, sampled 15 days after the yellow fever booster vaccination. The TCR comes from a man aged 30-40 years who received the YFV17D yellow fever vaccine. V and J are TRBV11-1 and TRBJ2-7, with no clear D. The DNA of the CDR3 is TGTGCCAGCACTCTAAATCCTACGAGCTCCTACGAGCAGTACTTC. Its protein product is CASTLNPTSSYEQYF.